These 30 T cell receptor beta chains share one sample of origin, sequenced in a study of cytomegalovirus exposure and HLA in healthy donors. The study ran its PCR with 60 Vbeta and 13 Jbeta primers. Profiling relied on immunoSEQ multiplex PCR, and the TCRdb table lists in-frame clones only, not all of them. The table includes 140,000 to 150,000 clones, about 76% detected once. Sequenced material: PBMCs. These TCRs come from a male donor in good health and CMV-seronegative.

The chain carries TRBV5-4 and TRBJ2-7, with D unresolved. Germline V gene data show CDR1 as SGHNT and CDR2 as YYREEE (reference sequence). Trimming shortened V by 3 bases and J by 2 bases, and 12 bases separated the two germline ends. The CDR3 has 14 residues. The CDR3 nucleotides read TGTGCCAGCAGCTCGACGCGGCCCCCCTACGAGCAGTACTTC. Translation: CASSSTRPPYEQYF.

The CDR3 DNA reads as TGTGCCACACTCGACACCTTCTCTGGAAACACCATATATTTT. It yields the protein CATLDTFSGNTIYF. This sequence joins TRBV6-5 and TRBJ1-3, with D unclear. V was trimmed by 10 bases and J by 0 bases, leaving 13 bases between them. CDR3 length: 14 amino acids. Germline-derived CDR1 and CDR2 are MNHEY and SVGAGI.

CDR3 in amino acids: CASSRDRGPTGELFF. For the CDR3, the DNA is TGCGCCAGCAGTCGCGACAGGGGACCCACCGGGGAGCTGTTTTTT. The gene calls are TRBV23-1 and TRBJ2-2; TRBD1 matches 8 bases. TRBV23-1 falls under the ORF class, with uncertain function. V lost 4 bases, J lost 4 bases, and 5 bases stayed unmatched. This CDR3 spans 15 amino acids.

The rearrangement links TRBV4-1 to TRBJ2-1; 12 bases are a match to TRBD2. This CDR3 is 14 amino acids long. Germline V lookup: CDR1 MGHRA, CDR2 YSYEKL. V shed 4 bases, J shed 9 bases, and the junction held 4 bases outside the gene matches. The CDR3 coding sequence is TGCGCCAGCAGCCCTAGCGGGGGGGCCTTTGAGCAGTTCTTC. Translation gives CASSPSGGAFEQFF.

This clone was picked up one time. This chain links TRBV7-9 with TRBJ2-7; D is perhaps TRBD1 (5 bases). Germline CDR1 SEHNR, CDR2 FQNEAQ (reference sequence). The CDR3 spans 12 residues. V lost 5 bases to trimming and J lost 5 bases, with 10 bases between them. In nucleotides, the CDR3 is TGTGCCAGCAGCCTCGGACAAGACGAGCAGTACTTC. This codes for CASSLGQDEQYF.

V gene TRBV27 combines with J gene TRBJ2-7, with D unclear. The germline gives CDR1 MNHEY, CDR2 SMNVEV (reference sequence). This CDR3 is built from 13 residues. V lost 2 bases and J 5 bases, leaving 10 bases between the germline ends. The CDR3 loop reads CASSLGRFNEQYF. CDR3 DNA: TGTGCCAGCAGTTTAGGTAGATTTAACGAGCAGTACTTC.

The J gene is TRBJ1-3, the V gene TRBV5-6; TRBD1 agrees at 8 bases. Trimming took 4 bases from V and 3 from J; bases not matched to a gene: 3. CDR3 length: 14 amino acids. Germline lookup yields CDR1 SGHDT and CDR2 YYEEEE. The chain's CDR3 is CASSDRGLGNTIYF. The CDR3 bases are TGTGCCAGCAGCGACAGGGGCCTTGGAAACACCATATATTTT.

CDR3 nucleotides: TGTGCCAGCAGCGGACGACTAGCGAACACCGGGGAGCTGTTTTTT. It yields the protein CASSGRLANTGELFF. The chain employs TRBV11-3 and TRBJ2-2; D possibly corresponds to TRBD2 (6 bases). Trimming removed 5 bases from V and 0 bases from J, with 10 bases in between. Germline CDR1 SGHNT, CDR2 YENEEA. The CDR3 has 15 amino acids.

A note on this clone: Other DNA sequences in this specimen translate into the identical CDR3. The rearrangement joins TRBV6-1 to TRBJ2-3; TRBD2 matches 7 bases. Trimming at V came to 3 bases and at J to 0 bases, leaving 0 bases not matched to a gene. The germline gives CDR1 MNHNS, CDR2 SASEGT. This CDR3 comprises 14 residues. The CDR3 DNA is TGTGCCAGCAGTGAGCGGGGGAGCACAGATACGCAGTATTTT. Residues: CASSERGSTDTQYF.

The chain combines TRBV6-5 with TRBJ1-2, with D unclear. Germline CDR1 MNHEY, CDR2 SVGAGI. Trimming stripped 7 bases from V and 4 bases from J, with 10 bases between. The CDR3 spans 12 residues. CDR3 DNA sequence: TGTGCCAGCACCTACGGAGGCTATGGCTACACCTTC. Protein sequence: CASTYGGYGYTF.

The chain carries TRBV5-8 and TRBJ2-5; 8 nucleotides agree with TRBD2. CDR1 SGHTS and CDR2 YDEGEE come from the germline V gene. J was trimmed by 5 bases and V by 0 bases; bases with no gene match: 3. The CDR3 is 14 residues long. Here the CDR3 DNA reads TGTGCCAGCAGCTTGGCGGGGGGGGCTGAGACCCAGTACTTC. It yields the protein CASSLAGGAETQYF. Combining the CDR3 with reference TRBV5-8 and TRBJ2-5 gives the whole variable domain EAGVTQSPTHLIKTRGQQATLRCSPISGHTSVYWYQQALGLGLQFLLWYDEGEERNRGNFPPRFSGRQFPNYSSELNVNALELEDSALYLCASSLAGGAETQYFGPGTRLLVL.

This chain uses TRBV7-2 with TRBJ2-7, with D possibly TRBD1 on 6 matching bases. Germline V gives CDR1 SGHTA, CDR2 FQGNSA. The CDR3 contains 14 residues. The ends were cut back, 5 bases at V and 0 bases at J, with 11 bases in the middle. In DNA, the CDR3 is TGTGCCAGCAGCCCCCGGGACACCTCCTACGAGCAGTACTTC. This sequence encodes CASSPRDTSYEQYF.

The rearrangement joins TRBV2 to TRBJ2-5; D perhaps matches TRBD1 (5 bases). The germline V gene encodes CDR1 SNHLY and CDR2 FYNNEI. Trimming left V 7 bases short and J 0 bases short, with 12 bases between. This CDR3 has 14 amino acids. CDR3 sequence (DNA): TGTGCCAGCACCCTCCTGACAGACCAAGAGACCCAGTACTTC. Protein: CASTLLTDQETQYF.

This chain joins TRBV27 and TRBJ1-1, with D tentatively TRBD1 (5 bases). The CDR3 length is 13 residues. The germline V gene has CDR1 MNHEY and CDR2 SMNVEV (reference sequence). Trimming took off 5 bases at V and 1 base at J, with 8 bases between the two ends. The CDR3 is CASSRTPNTEAFF. In DNA, the CDR3 is TGTGCCAGCAGTAGGACACCGAACACTGAAGCTTTCTTT.

CDR3 in amino acids: CASSVDDRGANYGYTF. The CDR3 coding sequence is TGTGCCAGCAGCGTAGACGACAGGGGAGCTAACTATGGCTACACCTTC. The chain couples TRBV9 to TRBJ1-2; TRBD1 matches at 8 bases. Germline V gene data show CDR1 as SGDLS and CDR2 as YYNGEE. Unmatched junction bases numbered 4, after V lost 0 bases and J lost 0 bases. The CDR3 loop spans 16 amino acids.

This chain links TRBV10-3 with TRBJ2-1; 8 bases align to TRBD2. The CDR3 extends over 14 amino acids. CDR1 and CDR2 (germline): ENHRY, SYGVKD. With 6 bases clipped from V and 10 bases from J, the junction kept 11 bases outside the gene matches. The CDR3 DNA reads as TGTGCCATCAGGGGGACTAGTGCCCCATCCGAGCAGTTCTTC. Residues: CAIRGTSAPSEQFF.

The V call is TRBV7-2, the J call TRBJ1-4, with D perhaps matching TRBD1 (6 bases). V shed 4 bases and J shed 4 bases, with 13 bases lying between them. This CDR3 comprises 15 residues. Germline values: CDR1 SGHTA, CDR2 FQGNSA. The CDR3 coding sequence is TGTGCCAGCAGCTCTACGACAGGAGTTAATGAAAAACTGTTTTTT. It yields the protein CASSSTTGVNEKLFF.

V usage is TRBV4-3 and J usage is TRBJ1-2; maybe TRBD1 (5 bases). The germline CDR1 and CDR2 sequences are LGHNA and YSLEER. Trimming shortened V by 1 base and J by 7 bases, and 13 bases separated the two germline ends. There are 14 residues in the CDR3. The CDR3 spells CASSQAASGGGYTF. The DNA for the CDR3 is TGCGCCAGCAGCCAAGCGGCGTCCGGGGGTGGCTACACCTTC.

The genes are TRBV27 and TRBJ2-3; 7 nucleotides match TRBD1. Germline lookup yields CDR1 MNHEY and CDR2 SMNVEV (reference sequence). CDR3 size: 17 residues. V lost 3 bases to trimming and J lost 1 base; unmatched junction nucleotides: 10. CDR3 residues: CASSLDRPLMGTDTQYF. CDR3 bases: TGTGCCAGCAGTTTGGACAGGCCCCTCATGGGCACAGATACGCAGTATTTT.

V and J are TRBV15 and TRBJ2-3, with 10 bases matching TRBD1. CDR1 LNHNV and CDR2 YYDKDF come from the germline V gene (reference sequence). Germline trimming cut 3 bases from V and 3 bases from J; bases unmatched to any gene: 6. CDR3 length equals 16 residues. CDR3 residues: CATSRRGQGVTDTQYF. The CDR3 nucleotides read TGTGCCACCAGCAGGCGAGGACAGGGGGTAACAGATACGCAGTATTTT.

The chain employs TRBV4-2 and TRBJ1-5, with TRBD1 identical over 9 bases. Trimming removed 10 bases from V and 4 bases from J; junction bases left unmatched: 5. CDR3 length: 13 residues. The germline gives CDR1 LGHNA, CDR2 YNFKEQ. The CDR3: CATAGTGNQPQHF. CDR3 DNA: TGTGCCACTGCGGGGACAGGGAATCAGCCCCAGCATTTT.

Comment on this clone: This sample includes further DNA sequences coding for the same CDR3. This sequence joins TRBV27 and TRBJ2-7; no firm D call. The V gene lost 0 bases and the J gene lost 0 bases, with 3 bases spanning the gap. The germline gives CDR1 MNHEY, CDR2 SMNVEV (reference sequence). The CDR3 is 13 residues long. The CDR3 DNA sequence: TGTGCCAGCAGTTTATCCCGCTCCTACGAGCAGTACTTC. Amino acid sequence: CASSLSRSYEQYF.

J is TRBJ2-1 and V is TRBV19; D gene uncertain. Deletions cut 0 bases from V and 4 bases from J, with 13 bases between. Germline CDR1 reads LNHDA; CDR2 reads SQIVND (reference sequence). This CDR3 is built from 16 residues. This CDR3 reads CASSIDGALVYNEQFF. CDR3 nucleotides: TGTGCCAGTAGTATAGATGGAGCTCTCGTTTACAATGAGCAGTTCTTC.

CDR3 amino acids: CASSGGGYGYTF. The DNA of the CDR3 is TGTGCCAGCAGCGGCGGAGGCTATGGCTACACCTTC. J is TRBJ1-2 and V is TRBV9; D not resolved. CDR3 length: 12 amino acids. Germline CDR1 is SGDLS and CDR2 is YYNGEE. Trimming removed 3 bases from V and 4 bases from J, with 7 bases in between.

For the CDR3, the DNA is TGTGCCAGCAGGGAGGGGGTGGGAGGGTTAACCTACAATGAGCAGTTCTTC. Protein sequence: CASREGVGGLTYNEQFF. This rearrangement joins TRBV2 to TRBJ2-1, with TRBD2 as a possible D gene (7 bases). Trimming pared 6 bases from V and 2 bases from J, leaving 20 bases between. The CDR3 is made up of 17 amino acids. Germline CDR1 SNHLY, CDR2 FYNNEI.

The genes are TRBV5-6 and TRBJ2-7; TRBD1 is a possible D gene (6 bases). This CDR3 has 15 residues. Germline V gene sequence: CDR1 SGHDT, CDR2 YYEEEE. Trimming pared 2 bases from V and 9 bases from J, leaving 21 bases between. The CDR3 region has the DNA TGTGCCAGCAGCTTTGAACAGGGAGTTAGGTTGCGGCAGTACTTC. This codes for CASSFEQGVRLRQYF.

As concerns this clone: The junction differs from germline at one of its ends, possibly a read error. The chain carries TRBV7-9 and TRBJ1-6; weak D call: TRBD1 (6 bases). Germline CDR1 reads SEHNR; CDR2 reads FQNEAQ (reference sequence). The CDR3 contains 14 residues. CDR3 residues: CASRPGHLLGPLRF. The CDR3 nucleotides read TGTGCCAGCAGACCGGGACACCTCCTTGGACCCCTCCGCTTT.

This clone was found a few times. The chain carries TRBV28 and TRBJ1-3; 7 bases align to TRBD1. The CDR3 contains 17 residues. Trimming at V came to 5 bases and at J to 0 bases, leaving 10 bases not matched to a gene. Germline lookup yields CDR1 MDHEN and CDR2 SYDVKM. The CDR3 reads CASSPQTGRPSGNTIYF. The DNA for the CDR3 is TGTGCCAGCAGTCCTCAGACAGGGCGACCCTCTGGAAACACCATATATTTT.

The V and J genes are TRBV14 and TRBJ1-6; D call uncertain. CDR3 length equals 12 residues. Germline assignment: CDR1 SGHDN and CDR2 FVKESK. With 1 base removed from V and 10 bases from J, the gap between germline ends came to 5 bases. CDR3 in DNA: TGTGCCAGCAGCCAAGTCTCCTCACCCCTCCACTTT. It specifies CASSQVSSPLHF.

V and J are TRBV7-9 and TRBJ1-4; the D gene is possibly TRBD1 (6 bases). Deletions cut 4 bases from V and 0 bases from J, with 21 bases between. Germline V lookup: CDR1 SEHNR, CDR2 FQNEAQ (reference sequence). The CDR3 consists of 19 residues. This CDR3 is CASSYKRPGHLPTNEKLFF. The CDR3 DNA follows: TGTGCCAGCAGCTACAAGCGCCCGGGACACCTCCCAACTAATGAAAAACTGTTTTTT.